This T cell receptor (beta chain) was identified during a study of neurological immune-mediated disorders. By 5'RACE with 10-nucleotide random UMIs, the cDNA was made. TCRdb re-called the 5' RACE reads through MiXCR, storing one row per CDR3 protein. The table shows 55,000 to 65,000 distinct CDR3 sequences, with roughly 13% occurring only once. This clonotype was observed many times. The CDR3 runs to 15 residues. Germline V gives CDR1 DFQATT, CDR2 SNEGSKA (reference sequence). Germline trimming cut 2 bases from V and 1 base from J; bases unmatched to any gene: 6. Input material: PBMCs. The TCR sequence derives from an older woman with HTLV-1-associated myelopathy (HAM/TSP). The rearrangement joins TRBV20-1 to TRBJ2-3; the match to TRBD1 covers 7 bases. The CDR3 reads CSARWSGGGTDTQYF. DNA of the CDR3: TGCAGTGCTAGATGGTCAGGGGGTGGCACAGATACGCAGTATTTT.